These 20 T cell receptor beta chains were all obtained from the same sample, sequenced in a study of T cells after yellow fever vaccination. One entry per CDR3 protein results from TCRdb running MiXCR on the 5' RACE reads. The sample lists 300,000 to 400,000 distinct CDR3 sequences; 7.5% to 9% were seen once. The specimen was PBMCs, collected on the day of the first yellow fever vaccination. The receptors were sampled from a man aged 18 to 35 who received the YFV17D yellow fever vaccine.

The chain's CDR3 is CSAPTGTGGEKLFF. The CDR3 DNA sequence: TGCAGTGCTCCTACCGGGACAGGGGGTGAAAAACTGTTTTTT. The chain joins TRBV20-1 to TRBJ1-4; TRBD1 matches at 11 bases. Trimming at V came to 5 bases and at J to 7 bases, leaving 6 bases not matched to a gene. The CDR3 is made up of 14 amino acids. In germline, CDR1 is DFQATT, CDR2 SNEGSKA (reference sequence).

This clonotype was picked up a small number of times. The chain couples TRBV11-1 to TRBJ2-1; TRBD2 agrees at 9 bases. CDR1 and CDR2 from the germline V gene are SGHAT and FQDESV (reference sequence). The CDR3 loop spans 15 amino acids. J lost 8 bases, V lost 3 bases, and 8 bases had no gene match. CDR3 coding DNA: TGTGCCAGCAGCTTTTGGCGGGGGGGCAGGGATGAGCAGTTCTTC. Its protein product is CASSFWRGGRDEQFF. Variable domain in full (rest from reference TRBV11-1 and TRBJ2-1): EAEVAQSPRYKITEKSQAVAFWCDPISGHATLYWYRQILGQGPELLVQFQDESVVDDSQLPKDRFSAERLKGVDSTLKIQPAELGDSAMYLCASSFWRGGRDEQFFGPGTRLTVL.

The J gene is TRBJ1-1, the V gene TRBV19, with 12 bases lining up with TRBD1. CDR3 length: 18 amino acids. V lost 6 bases, J lost 5 bases, and 16 bases stayed unmatched. The germline CDR1 and CDR2 sequences are LNHDA and SQIVND (reference sequence). The CDR3 DNA sequence: TGTGCCAGTAGCCCTATCGGGACAGGGGGCCTTCGTGGAACTGAAGCTTTCTTT. Translated: CASSPIGTGGLRGTEAFF.

This chain joins TRBV24-1 and TRBJ1-2; no firm D call. Germline V lookup: CDR1 KGHDR, CDR2 SFDVKD. Trimming took 9 bases from V and 2 from J, leaving 15 bases between them. The CDR3 sequence is 14 residues long. CDR3 nucleotide sequence: TGTGCCACCGGATCTAGAGCCAGGAACTATGGCTACACCTTC. Translation: CATGSRARNYGYTF.

This clonotype has a handful of counts. V usage is TRBV12-3 or TRBV12-4 and J usage is TRBJ1-1, with TRBD1 matching 12 bases. Trimming took 6 bases from V and 8 from J; bases not matched to a gene: 13. The CDR3 consists of 16 residues. CDR3 sequence: CASSQGTGGGRAEAFF. CDR3 in DNA: TGTGCCAGCAGCCAAGGGACAGGGGGCGGGAGGGCCGAAGCTTTCTTT.

This sequence joins TRBV7-2 and TRBJ2-7; no reliable D call. The CDR3 runs 12 residues. Trimming removed 5 bases at V and 7 bases at J, with 12 bases between. Germline CDR1 is SGHTA and CDR2 is FQGNSA. The CDR3: CASSGFLREQYF. CDR3 DNA sequence: TGTGCCAGCAGCGGCTTCTTGAGAGAGCAGTACTTC.

This clonotype was counted between two and nine times. V usage is TRBV19 and J usage is TRBJ2-5; 11 nucleotides agree with TRBD2. Trimming cost V 4 bases and J 4 bases; bases outside gene matches: 8. The CDR3 is 16 residues long. Germline lookup yields CDR1 LNHDA and CDR2 SQIVND (reference sequence). Written as DNA, the CDR3 is TGTGCCAGTAGTACCCTTAGCGGGGGGGCCATAGAGACCCAGTACTTC. It translates to CASSTLSGGAIETQYF.

The chain couples TRBV4-2 to TRBJ1-2, with D possibly matching TRBD1 (5 bases). Trimming stripped 0 bases from V and 3 bases from J, with 11 bases between. CDR1 is LGHNA, CDR2 YNFKEQ, per germline. CDR3 length: 15 amino acids. CDR3 sequence reads: CASSQDNRGDYGYTF. The CDR3 region has the DNA TGTGCCAGCAGCCAAGATAACCGAGGGGACTATGGCTACACCTTC.

This sequence joins TRBV6-5 and TRBJ1-1; no firm D call. This CDR3 is 12 amino acids long. The V gene lost 4 bases and the J gene lost 3 bases, with 6 bases spanning the gap. In germline, CDR1 is MNHEY, CDR2 SVGAGI. CDR3 DNA sequence: TGTGCCAGCAGTTCGCTCTACACTGAAGCTTTCTTT. This gives the protein CASSSLYTEAFF.

This clonotype was seen a handful of times. The rearrangement joins TRBV30 to TRBJ2-7; TRBD1 matches 9 bases. The CDR3 has 15 amino acids. The germline gives CDR1 GTSNPN, CDR2 SVGIG (reference sequence). The junction had 8 bases not matched to a gene; V was cut back by 2 bases and J by 3 bases. This chain's CDR3 is CAWSLVGQGIYEQYF. CDR3 in DNA: TGTGCCTGGAGTCTTGTAGGACAGGGGATCTACGAGCAGTACTTC.

In this sample, this clonotype turned up a few times. The V and J genes are TRBV4-3 and TRBJ2-2, with 7 bases that match TRBD1. The CDR3 is 16 amino acids. Germline assignment: CDR1 LGHNA and CDR2 YSLEER. Losses at the gene ends were 1 base for V and 3 bases for J; bases not matched to a gene: 5. The CDR3 nucleotides read TGCGCCAGCAGCCAAGGGCCACAGGGGTACACCGGGGAGCTGTTTTTT. The encoded protein is CASSQGPQGYTGELFF.

In its sample, this clonotype was seen many times. The chain links TRBV12-1 to TRBJ1-1. TRBV12-1 is a recognized pseudogene. This CDR3 region has 11 residues. This chain's CDR3 is CASSFATEAFF. For the CDR3, the DNA is TGTGCCAGCAGCTTTGCCACTGAAGCTTTCTTT.

This clonotype was detected many times. V usage is TRBV5-1 and J usage is TRBJ1-1, with D tentatively TRBD1 (5 bases). This CDR3 spans 15 amino acids. Germline assignment: CDR1 SGHRS and CDR2 YFSETQ. Trimming took off 3 bases at V and 3 bases at J, with 15 bases between the two ends. This CDR3 reads CASSSGPPRDTEAFF. The CDR3 DNA follows: TGCGCCAGCAGCTCGGGACCCCCACGGGACACTGAAGCTTTCTTT.

This clonotype showed up many times. This chain joins TRBV6-5 and TRBJ1-4; perhaps TRBD1 as D (6 bases). The V end was cut by 4 bases, the J end by 3 bases, with 12 bases between. The CDR3 has 15 residues. The germline CDR1 and CDR2 sequences are MNHEY and SVGAGI. The CDR3 sequence: CASSWGGGPNEKLFF. In nucleotides, the CDR3 is TGTGCCAGCAGTTGGGGTGGGGGGCCTAATGAAAAACTGTTTTTT.

The J gene is TRBJ2-2, the V gene TRBV20-1, with D possibly called TRBD1 or TRBD2 (5 bases each). The CDR3 spans 15 residues. Germline lookup yields CDR1 DFQATT and CDR2 SNEGSKA (reference sequence). Trimming left V 6 bases short and J 4 bases short, with 18 bases between. CDR3 sequence reads: CSASGSAGSTGELFF. The CDR3 DNA follows: TGCAGTGCCTCTGGTTCGGCAGGGAGCACCGGGGAGCTGTTTTTT.

This clonotype was counted between two and nine times. This chain connects TRBV12-3 or TRBV12-4 to TRBJ2-5; D is perhaps TRBD2 (7 bases). Trimming cost V 7 bases and J 5 bases, with 14 bases left between them. CDR3 length: 13 amino acids. The CDR3 sequence is CASNLRGPETQYF. The DNA of the CDR3 is TGTGCCAGCAACCTGCGGGGGCCGGAGACCCAGTACTTC.

The V call is TRBV5-4, the J call TRBJ2-5; TRBD1 is a possible D gene (5 bases). Trimming cost V 4 bases and J 3 bases, with 10 bases left between them. This CDR3 is 13 amino acids long. Looked up from germline, CDR1 is SGHNT and CDR2 is YYREEE (reference sequence). The CDR3 sequence: CASSLTVKETQYF. The CDR3 region has the DNA TGTGCCAGCAGCCTGACAGTTAAAGAGACCCAGTACTTC.

The rearrangement links TRBV4-3 to TRBJ2-5; tentative D call: TRBD2 (5 bases). This CDR3 is built from 15 residues. The germline gives CDR1 LGHNA, CDR2 YSLEER. Trimming took 2 bases from V and 4 from J, leaving 14 bases between them. The DNA of the CDR3 is TGCGCCAGCAGCCAAAAGAAAGCGGTAGGAGAGACCCAGTACTTC. Translation: CASSQKKAVGETQYF.

This clonotype came up a few times. V and J are TRBV29-1 and TRBJ1-2, with D possibly being TRBD1 (5 bases). The CDR3 runs 13 residues. Germline V lookup: CDR1 SQVTM, CDR2 ANQGSEA. The germline V and J ends were trimmed by 7 bases and 5 bases, with 17 bases remaining between them. The CDR3 DNA follows: TGCAGCGCTGTACGGGGGAGAACTTATGGCTACACCTTC. Translated, it gives CSAVRGRTYGYTF.

The genes are TRBV5-1 and TRBJ2-2; 10 bases are a match to TRBD2. The CDR3 is made up of 15 amino acids. Trimming removed 6 bases from V and 1 base from J; junction bases left unmatched: 3. From germline, CDR1 is SGHRS and CDR2 YFSETQ. The DNA for the CDR3 is TGCGCCAGCAAACTAGCGGGGCTGAACACCGGGGAGCTGTTTTTT. Amino acids: CASKLAGLNTGELFF.